These T cell receptor beta chains were read from a single sample in a study of brain T cells in children with intractable seizures. Method: immunoSEQ multiplex PCR; TCRdb's copy keeps in-frame clones and lacks some. The sample yields about 350,000 clones, about 93% seen once. The source material was peripheral blood, sampled about 5 months after surgery. The receptor source for this set is a boy younger than two with tuberous sclerosis and intractable seizures. Both conserved end residues are part of each CDR3. A D gene is named only where the DNA matches it firmly. Only some rows state a clone size, as once, few, many or a class for expanded clones.

>TRBV19|-|TRBJ1-1|-|11
TGTGCCAGTAGTGTCACAGAAGAAGCTTTCTTT
CASSVTEEAFF
>TRBV13|-|TRBJ2-3|-|15
TGTGCCAGCAGCCTACAACTCTCTAGCACAGATACGCAGTATTTT
CASSLQLSSTDTQYF
>TRBV29-1|few|TRBJ2-2|-|12
TGCAGCGTTGCCAGGGCCACCGGGGAGCTGTTTTTT
CSVARATGELFF
>TRBV7-9|-|TRBJ2-1|-|13
TGTGCCAGCAGCGATGGACAGTACAATGAGCAGTTCTTC
CASSDGQYNEQFF
>TRBV2|once|TRBJ2-2|-|15
TGTGCCAGCAGTGAAGTCAGCGCGAACACCGGGGAGCTGTTTTTT
CASSEVSANTGELFF
>TRBV24-1|-|TRBJ1-2|-|12
TGTGCCACCAGAGACAGTGTCTATGGCTACACCTTC
CATRDSVYGYTF
>TRBV11-2|-|TRBJ2-3|TRBD1|17
TGTGCCAGCAGCCCCTGGGGGACAGGGGAGAAAACAGATACGCAGTATTTT
CASSPWGTGEKTDTQYF
>TRBV6-5|once|TRBJ2-4|-|13
TGTGCCAGCAGTTACTCGGGGGCAAACATTCAGTACTTC
CASSYSGANIQYF
>TRBV2|-|TRBJ2-5|-|14
TGTGCCAGCAGTGAACAGGGGCATCGGGAGACCCAGTACTTC
CASSEQGHRETQYF
>TRBV9|-|TRBJ2-1|TRBD2|20
TGTGCCAGCAGCGTTCTCGGGCTAGCGGCGACCCCTTTTCCCTACAATGAGCAGTTCTTC
CASSVLGLAATPFPYNEQFF
>TRBV7-9|-|TRBJ2-1|-|15
TGTGCCAGCAGCTCCCCGAGACTAGTAGCTACCGAGCAGTTCTTC
CASSSPRLVATEQFF
>TRBV6-6|-|TRBJ2-1|-|14
TGTGCCAGCAGTTACGATTGGCAGAGCAATGAGCAGTTCTTC
CASSYDWQSNEQFF
>TRBV7-9|-|TRBJ2-1|TRBD2|13
TGTGCCAGCAGCTTCCGACTAGCGGATGAGCAGTTCTTC
CASSFRLADEQFF
>TRBV6-2/TRBV6-3|-|TRBJ2-1|-|11
TGTGCCAGCAGTTACGGGGCAGAGCAGTTCTTC
CASSYGAEQFF
>TRBV30|-|TRBJ2-5|-|14
TGTGCCTGGTCAGGCGGGGTCGCACAAGAGACCCAGTACTTC
CAWSGGVAQETQYF
>TRBV7-2|-|TRBJ2-1|-|16
TGTGCCAGCAGTCAACCTGGGGACTCGCCGAGACAGCGGCAGTTCTTC
CASSQPGDSPRQRQFF
>TRBV5-1|-|TRBJ2-7|TRBD1|14
TGCGCCAGCAGCCTCTGGACAGGGAAGGACGAGCAGTACTTC
CASSLWTGKDEQYF
>TRBV6-6|-|TRBJ1-5|TRBD1|15
TGTGCCAGCAGTTACCGACAGGGAGCCCATCAGCCCCAGCATTTT
CASSYRQGAHQPQHF
>TRBV18|-|TRBJ1-2|TRBD1|15
TGTGCCAGCTCACCACCGGGACAGGGGGCTTATGGCTACACCTTC
CASSPPGQGAYGYTF
>TRBV5-8|-|TRBJ1-2|-|13
TGTGCCAGCAGCTTGCCGGTCAACTATGGCTACACCTTC
CASSLPVNYGYTF
>TRBV5-4|-|TRBJ2-7|TRBD1|14
TGTGCCAGCAGCCCGGACAGGGGCGGAGGCGAGCAGTACTTC
CASSPDRGGGEQYF
>TRBV30|once|TRBJ2-5|TRBD2|15
TGTGCCTGGAGCCTCAGCGGGGGCCCTCAAGAGACCCAGTACTTC
CAWSLSGGPQETQYF
>TRBV2|-|TRBJ2-7|-|13
TGTGCCAGCAGCGGGAGTGTCGGCTACGAGCAGTACTTC
CASSGSVGYEQYF
>TRBV6-5|-|TRBJ2-1|TRBD2|14
TGTGCCAGCAGTCTACTAGCGGGAGGGGGTGAGCAGTTCTTC
CASSLLAGGGEQFF
>TRBV11-2|-|TRBJ2-3|TRBD2|15
TGTGCCAGCAGGGAACTAGCGGGGGACACAGATACGCAGTATTTT
CASRELAGDTDTQYF
>TRBV11-2|once|TRBJ1-1|-|11
TGTGCCAGCAGCGTGGGGACTGAAGCTTTCTTT
CASSVGTEAFF
>TRBV24-1|few|TRBJ2-2|TRBD1|16
TGTGCCACCAGTGACTTCAGGGGGTCGAACACCGGGGAGCTGTTTTTT
CATSDFRGSNTGELFF
>TRBV5-1|-|TRBJ1-6|-|15
TGCGCCAGCAGCGGGGGACAACTGCGTAATTCACCCCTCCACTTT
CASSGGQLRNSPLHF
>TRBV7-3|-|TRBJ2-2|-|13
TGTGCCAGCAGCTTAACGGGACCTGGGGAGCTGTTTTTT
CASSLTGPGELFF
>TRBV6-5|-|TRBJ2-7|-|13
TGTGCCAGCAGTACTGGACTGCAGGGAGAGCAGTACTTC
CASSTGLQGEQYF
>TRBV11-3|-|TRBJ2-3|-|15
TGTGCCAGCAGCTTAGACGGACATAGCACAGATACGCAGTATTTT
CASSLDGHSTDTQYF
>TRBV6-6|-|TRBJ1-1|-|15
TGTGCCAGCAGTTACTCCTTTAGGGGTGGGACTGAAGCTTTCTTT
CASSYSFRGGTEAFF
>TRBV5-4|-|TRBJ2-7|TRBD2|15
TGTGCCAGCAGCCTAGGGACTAGAACGGCCTACGAGCAGTACTTC
CASSLGTRTAYEQYF
>TRBV18|-|TRBJ1-6|-|14
TGTGCCAGCTCACCAGGGGGCGGTAATTCACCCCTCCACTTT
CASSPGGGNSPLHF
>TRBV7-3|-|TRBJ2-2|-|18
TGTGCCAGCAATTTTGCGTGGCTAGAGGGCCCAAAGACCCGGGAGCTGTTTTTT
CASNFAWLEGPKTRELFF
>TRBV5-1|-|TRBJ2-5|-|16
TGCGCCAGCAGCTTGGCCACCTGGCTAGAACAAGAGACCCAGTACTTC
CASSLATWLEQETQYF
>TRBV24-1|-|TRBJ2-1|TRBD2|12
TGTGCCACCACCGGGGGGAGGAATGAGCAGTTCTTC
CATTGGRNEQFF
>TRBV12-5|-|TRBJ1-3|-|13
TGTGCTACGGGGCATTCCTCTGGAAACACCATATATTTT
CATGHSSGNTIYF
>TRBV6-6|-|TRBJ1-5|TRBD1|13
TGTGCCAGCAGTACAGGGGGCAATCAGCCCCAGCATTTT
CASSTGGNQPQHF
>TRBV28|-|TRBJ2-3|-|16
TGTGCCAGCAGTTTAATCGTCGGGCAGAGCACAGATACGCAGTATTTT
CASSLIVGQSTDTQYF
>TRBV19|-|TRBJ2-1|-|16
TGTGCCAGTAGTATTCGGGGGCGCGGTAGCTACAATGAGCAGTTCTTC
CASSIRGRGSYNEQFF
>TRBV7-9|-|TRBJ1-1|-|14
TGTGCCAGCAGCCGTACGGCGGCGAACACTGAAGCTTTCTTT
CASSRTAANTEAFF
>TRBV7-3|-|TRBJ2-3|TRBD2|16
TGTGCCAGCAGCTCCAGACTAGCGGGGGGCACAGATACGCAGTATTTT
CASSSRLAGGTDTQYF
>TRBV5-1|-|TRBJ2-5|TRBD2|17
TGCGCCAGCAGCTTGGAATGGGCTAGCGGGGTCCAAGAGACCCAGTACTTC
CASSLEWASGVQETQYF
>TRBV3-1/TRBV3-2|once|TRBJ1-5|-|15
TGTGCCAGCAGCCGAGGCAGTCATAGCAATCAGCCCCAGCATTTT
CASSRGSHSNQPQHF
>TRBV7-8|-|TRBJ2-5|TRBD2|16
TGTGCCACCAAACTAGCGGGGGGGCGTCAGGGCGAGACCCAGTACTTC
CATKLAGGRQGETQYF
>TRBV5-4|-|TRBJ2-1|TRBD2|15
TGTGCCACCAAGAGCGCCCGGGAGGGCCTTAATGAGCAGTTCTTC
CATKSAREGLNEQFF
>TRBV6-5|-|TRBJ2-7|TRBD2|14
TGTGCCAGCAGTTGGACTAGAGGGTACTACGAGCAGTACTTC
CASSWTRGYYEQYF
>TRBV19|-|TRBJ2-7|-|15
TGTGCCAGCCGCTACACCCAGAAAGGAACCTACGAGCAGTACTTC
CASRYTQKGTYEQYF
>TRBV24-1|-|TRBJ1-1|-|14
TGTGCCACCAGGCGTGGACGAGTGAACACTGAAGCTTTCTTT
CATRRGRVNTEAFF
>TRBV18|-|TRBJ1-2|-|13
TGTGCCAGCTCACCATGGGGTGGCTATGGCTACACCTTC
CASSPWGGYGYTF
>TRBV10-1|-|TRBJ2-6|-|18
TGCGCCAGCAGTGAGGCGGGGCCTTCCCACTCTGGGGCCAACGTCCTGACTTTC
CASSEAGPSHSGANVLTF
>TRBV4-1|-|TRBJ2-5|-|15
TGCGCCAGCAGCCAAGAAGGCCGCGTGCAAGAGACCCAGTACTTC
CASSQEGRVQETQYF
>TRBV29-1|-|TRBJ2-3|TRBD2|14
TGCAGCGTTGAACCTAGCGGGAGCGAAGATACGCAGTATTTT
CSVEPSGSEDTQYF
>TRBV30|-|TRBJ2-3|-|13
TGTGCCTGGAAGAGGCAGGGAGAAAATACGCAGTATTTT
CAWKRQGENTQYF
>TRBV4-1|-|TRBJ1-2|-|15
TGCGCCAGCAGCCAGTTCCAGAAGATAAGGGATGGCTACACCTTC
CASSQFQKIRDGYTF
>TRBV2|medium-sized|TRBJ1-2|-|13
TGTGCCAGCAGTGAAGACAGCGGCTATGGCTACACCTTC
CASSEDSGYGYTF
>TRBV5-6|-|TRBJ2-1|-|11
TGTGCCAGCAGCTCCATTAATGAGCAGTTCTTC
CASSSINEQFF